The rows below give T cell receptor beta chains drawn from one sample of a study of human T cells and chemical hapten exposure. TCRdb ran MiXCR on the RACE reads and lists one entry per CDR3 protein. This sample has over 55,000 distinct CDR3 sequences, with over 9% found just once. The sample consisted of whole blood, taken in connection with sensitization to the hapten diphenylcyclopropenone (DPC). The source is a man between 35 and 55 years old with alopecia areata. Some clones in this sample may be carry-over from other donors' samples. The CDR3 runs from the conserved cysteine through the conserved F or W. Fields, in order: D gene, V gene, J gene, CDR3 protein. D genes are given only for firm matches.

D gene: .; V gene: TRBV9; J gene: TRBJ2-1; CDR3 protein: CASSVEPSNYNEQFF
D gene: TRBD1; V gene: TRBV28; J gene: TRBJ1-5; CDR3 protein: CASRQTGVSNQPQHF
D gene: .; V gene: TRBV6-6; J gene: TRBJ2-7; CDR3 protein: CASSPSPDEQYF
D gene: TRBD2; V gene: TRBV20-1; J gene: TRBJ2-3; CDR3 protein: CSARGAGDVGTDTQYF
D gene: TRBD2; V gene: TRBV9; J gene: TRBJ2-3; CDR3 protein: CASSERLAVNTDTQYF
D gene: TRBD2; V gene: TRBV28; J gene: TRBJ2-1; CDR3 protein: CASSLQRERYNEQFF
D gene: TRBD1; V gene: TRBV28; J gene: TRBJ1-5; CDR3 protein: CASSPQGGTGQPQHF
D gene: TRBD1; V gene: TRBV10-3; J gene: TRBJ2-1; CDR3 protein: CAISESRFDRDYNEQFF
D gene: TRBD1; V gene: TRBV7-9; J gene: TRBJ1-5; CDR3 protein: CASSSGQGADQPQHF
D gene: .; V gene: TRBV20-1; J gene: TRBJ1-6; CDR3 protein: CSANRDNNSPLHF
D gene: TRBD2; V gene: TRBV5-1; J gene: TRBJ2-3; CDR3 protein: CASSSGLAGGPETQYF
D gene: .; V gene: TRBV7-2; J gene: TRBJ2-3; CDR3 protein: CASSSGSTDTQYF
D gene: TRBD1; V gene: TRBV5-5; J gene: TRBJ2-5; CDR3 protein: CASSLGQGAGETQYF
D gene: .; V gene: TRBV5-4; J gene: TRBJ2-3; CDR3 protein: CASSLDGGSTDTQYF
D gene: .; V gene: TRBV20-1; J gene: TRBJ2-3; CDR3 protein: CSAREGSTDTQYF
D gene: TRBD2; V gene: TRBV12-3/TRBV12-4; J gene: TRBJ2-7; CDR3 protein: CASSFSGLSGSYEQYF
D gene: TRBD1; V gene: TRBV7-9; J gene: TRBJ1-4; CDR3 protein: CASSLAGTGDEKLFF
D gene: TRBD1; V gene: TRBV10-2; J gene: TRBJ2-7; CDR3 protein: CASRSSGTGGDEQYF
D gene: .; V gene: TRBV7-6; J gene: TRBJ2-4; CDR3 protein: CASSTGGENIQYF
D gene: TRBD1; V gene: TRBV7-2; J gene: TRBJ2-5; CDR3 protein: CASSAYAGTGGRTQYF
D gene: .; V gene: TRBV19; J gene: TRBJ2-1; CDR3 protein: CASRWGSSSYNEQFF
D gene: .; V gene: TRBV10-1; J gene: TRBJ2-1; CDR3 protein: CASSEVWDNEQFF
D gene: TRBD1; V gene: TRBV28; J gene: TRBJ2-1; CDR3 protein: CASRRQGAPLEQFF
D gene: TRBD2; V gene: TRBV7-9; J gene: TRBJ2-3; CDR3 protein: CASSFPPLGGDRTDTQYF
D gene: .; V gene: TRBV4-1; J gene: TRBJ1-5; CDR3 protein: CASSQDLGFNQPQHF
D gene: .; V gene: TRBV7-9; J gene: TRBJ1-3; CDR3 protein: CASSRLPGGGNTIYF
D gene: TRBD1; V gene: TRBV12-3/TRBV12-4; J gene: TRBJ1-5; CDR3 protein: CASSPGQRWGPQHF
D gene: .; V gene: TRBV20-1; J gene: TRBJ1-1; CDR3 protein: CSASHMGGRLNTEAFF
D gene: .; V gene: TRBV2; J gene: TRBJ2-1; CDR3 protein: CASSGDSDRGIGEQFF
D gene: .; V gene: TRBV5-4; J gene: TRBJ2-7; CDR3 protein: CASSGLGEQYF
D gene: .; V gene: TRBV7-2; J gene: TRBJ2-3; CDR3 protein: CASSFVDTQYF
D gene: .; V gene: TRBV30; J gene: TRBJ1-2; CDR3 protein: CAWSKGQGGGYTF
D gene: TRBD2; V gene: TRBV28; J gene: TRBJ2-1; CDR3 protein: CASSPGLAGRHNEQFF
D gene: .; V gene: TRBV9; J gene: TRBJ2-7; CDR3 protein: CASSVAPSSYEQYF
D gene: TRBD1; V gene: TRBV10-2; J gene: TRBJ1-1; CDR3 protein: CASSYRGPGTEAFF
D gene: .; V gene: TRBV7-9; J gene: TRBJ2-7; CDR3 protein: CASSLTPTYEQYF
D gene: TRBD1; V gene: TRBV20-1; J gene: TRBJ1-1; CDR3 protein: CSAPPGQGMNTEAFF
D gene: .; V gene: TRBV11-2; J gene: TRBJ2-1; CDR3 protein: CASSPSRGRLNNEQFF
D gene: TRBD2; V gene: TRBV28; J gene: TRBJ2-7; CDR3 protein: CASRSWGLAAYEQYF
D gene: .; V gene: TRBV7-9; J gene: TRBJ2-7; CDR3 protein: CASSASSYEQYF
D gene: .; V gene: TRBV6-1; J gene: TRBJ1-3; CDR3 protein: CASSERGNTIYF
D gene: .; V gene: TRBV11-1; J gene: TRBJ2-5; CDR3 protein: CASSRDRKETQYF
D gene: TRBD2; V gene: TRBV11-3; J gene: TRBJ2-1; CDR3 protein: CASSTGLAGGSSYNEQFF
D gene: .; V gene: TRBV28; J gene: TRBJ2-3; CDR3 protein: CASSPPMVSDTQYF
D gene: .; V gene: TRBV10-1; J gene: TRBJ2-7; CDR3 protein: CASSPSVSHEQYF
D gene: .; V gene: TRBV6-5; J gene: TRBJ2-1; CDR3 protein: CASSYSDTSTNEQFF
D gene: .; V gene: TRBV7-2; J gene: TRBJ2-7; CDR3 protein: CASSLSSTRGDEQYF
D gene: TRBD2; V gene: TRBV3-1; J gene: TRBJ2-2; CDR3 protein: CASSQGLAGGELFF
D gene: .; V gene: TRBV3-1; J gene: TRBJ2-3; CDR3 protein: CASSQEEGLTQYF
D gene: TRBD2; V gene: TRBV20-1; J gene: TRBJ2-1; CDR3 protein: CSATGLAGYNEQFF